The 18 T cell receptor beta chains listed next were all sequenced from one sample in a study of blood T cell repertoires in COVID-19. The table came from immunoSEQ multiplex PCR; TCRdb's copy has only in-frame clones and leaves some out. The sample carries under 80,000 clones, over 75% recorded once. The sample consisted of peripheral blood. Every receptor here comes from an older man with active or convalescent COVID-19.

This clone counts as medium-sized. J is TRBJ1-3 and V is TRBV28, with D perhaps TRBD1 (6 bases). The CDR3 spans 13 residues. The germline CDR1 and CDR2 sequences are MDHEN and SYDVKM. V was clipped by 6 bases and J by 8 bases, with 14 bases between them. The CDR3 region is CASRPTGRYTIYF. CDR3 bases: TGTGCCAGCAGGCCGACAGGTCGTTACACCATATATTTT.

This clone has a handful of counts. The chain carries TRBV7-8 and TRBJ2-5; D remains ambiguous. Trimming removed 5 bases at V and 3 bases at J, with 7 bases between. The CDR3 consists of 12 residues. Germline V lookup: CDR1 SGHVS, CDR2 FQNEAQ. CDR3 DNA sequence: TGTGCCAGCAGCCGATCAAAAGAGACCCAGTACTTC. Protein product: CASSRSKETQYF.

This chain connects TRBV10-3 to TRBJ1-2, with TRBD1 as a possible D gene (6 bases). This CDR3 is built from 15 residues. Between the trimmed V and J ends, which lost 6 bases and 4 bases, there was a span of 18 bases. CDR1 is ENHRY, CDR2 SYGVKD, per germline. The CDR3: CAISRQDSKGYGYTF. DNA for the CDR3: TGTGCCATCAGCCGACAGGATTCCAAGGGCTATGGCTACACCTTC.

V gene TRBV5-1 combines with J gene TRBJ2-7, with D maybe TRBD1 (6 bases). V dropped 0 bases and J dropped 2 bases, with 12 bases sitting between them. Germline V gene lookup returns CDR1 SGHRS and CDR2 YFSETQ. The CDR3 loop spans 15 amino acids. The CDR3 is CASSLEPGVPYEQYF. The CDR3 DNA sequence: TGCGCCAGCAGCTTGGAGCCAGGGGTACCCTACGAGCAGTACTTC.

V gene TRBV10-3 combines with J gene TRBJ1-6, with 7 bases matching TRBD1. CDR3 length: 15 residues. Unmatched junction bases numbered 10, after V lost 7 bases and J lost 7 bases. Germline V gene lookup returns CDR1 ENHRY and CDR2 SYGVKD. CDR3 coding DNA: TGTGCCATCACAGGGAACAGGGGAGGCAATTCACCCCTCCACTTT. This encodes CAITGNRGGNSPLHF.

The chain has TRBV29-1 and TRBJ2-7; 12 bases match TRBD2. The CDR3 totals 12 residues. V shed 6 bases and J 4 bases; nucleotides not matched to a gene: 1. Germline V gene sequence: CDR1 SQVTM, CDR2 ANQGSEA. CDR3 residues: CSVGTSGYEQYF. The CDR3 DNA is TGCAGCGTGGGGACTAGCGGGTACGAGCAGTACTTC.

DNA of the CDR3: TGTGCCTGGAGTGTAAAGGGGGCGCGGACTGAAGCTTTCTTT. This codes for CAWSVKGARTEAFF. The chain is built from TRBV30 and TRBJ1-1; TRBD1 matches at 7 bases. Germline lookup yields CDR1 GTSNPN and CDR2 SVGIG (reference sequence). V lost 0 bases to trimming and J lost 5 bases; unmatched junction nucleotides: 6. The CDR3 loop spans 14 amino acids. The whole variable domain, filled in from reference TRBV30 and TRBJ1-1, reads SQTIHQWPATLVQPVGSPLSLECTVEGTSNPNLYWYRQAAGRGLQLLFYSVGIGQISSEVPQNLSASRPQDRQFILSSKKLLLSDSGFYLCAWSVKGARTEAFFGQGTRLTVV.

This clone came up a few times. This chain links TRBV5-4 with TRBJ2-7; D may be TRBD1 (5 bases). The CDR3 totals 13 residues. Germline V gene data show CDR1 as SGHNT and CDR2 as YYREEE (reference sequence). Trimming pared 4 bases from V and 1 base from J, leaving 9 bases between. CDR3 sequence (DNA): TGTGCCAGCAGCCTTGACAGATCCTACGAGCAGTACTTC. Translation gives CASSLDRSYEQYF.

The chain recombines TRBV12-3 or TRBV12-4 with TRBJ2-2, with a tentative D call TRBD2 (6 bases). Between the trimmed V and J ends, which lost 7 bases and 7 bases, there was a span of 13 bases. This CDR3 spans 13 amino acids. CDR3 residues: CASTAGRGGELFF. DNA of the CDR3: TGTGCCAGCACCGCGGGACGTGGCGGGGAGCTGTTTTTT.

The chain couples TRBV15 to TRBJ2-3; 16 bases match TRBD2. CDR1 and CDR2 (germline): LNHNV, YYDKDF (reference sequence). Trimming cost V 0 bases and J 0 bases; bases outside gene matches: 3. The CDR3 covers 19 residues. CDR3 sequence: CATSRDVGLAGGSTDTQYF. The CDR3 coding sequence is TGTGCCACCAGCAGAGATGTGGGACTAGCGGGGGGGAGCACAGATACGCAGTATTTT. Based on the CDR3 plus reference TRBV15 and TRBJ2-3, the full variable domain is DAMVIQNPRYQVTQFGKPVTLSCSQTLNHNVMYWYQQKSSQAPKLLFHYYDKDFNNEADTPDNFQSRRPNTSFCFLDIRSPGLGDTAMYLCATSRDVGLAGGSTDTQYFGPGTRLTVL.

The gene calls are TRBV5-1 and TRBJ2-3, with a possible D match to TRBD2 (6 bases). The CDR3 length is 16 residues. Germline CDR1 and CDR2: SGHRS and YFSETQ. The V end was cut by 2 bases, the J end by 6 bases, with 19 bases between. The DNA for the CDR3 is TGCGCCAGCAGCTTACGGGAGCCAACTCGGACGGATACGCAGTATTTT. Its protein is CASSLREPTRTDTQYF.

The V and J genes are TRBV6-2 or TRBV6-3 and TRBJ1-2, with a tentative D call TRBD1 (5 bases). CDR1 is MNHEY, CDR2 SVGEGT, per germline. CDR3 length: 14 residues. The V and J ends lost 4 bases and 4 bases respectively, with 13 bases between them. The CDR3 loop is CASSSESRVYGYTF. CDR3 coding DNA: TGTGCCAGCAGTTCCGAGAGCAGGGTCTATGGCTACACCTTC.

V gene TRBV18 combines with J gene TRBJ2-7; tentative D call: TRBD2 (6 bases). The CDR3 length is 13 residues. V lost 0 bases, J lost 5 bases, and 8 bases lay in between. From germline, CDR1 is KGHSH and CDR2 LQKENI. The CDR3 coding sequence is TGTGCCAGCTCACCACCGGGAGGCAACGAGCAGTACTTC. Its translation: CASSPPGGNEQYF.

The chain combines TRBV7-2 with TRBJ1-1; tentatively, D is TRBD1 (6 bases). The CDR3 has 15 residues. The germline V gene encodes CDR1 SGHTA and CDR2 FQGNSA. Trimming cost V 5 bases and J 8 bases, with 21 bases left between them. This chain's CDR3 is CASSTRGQGPREAFF. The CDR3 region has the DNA TGTGCCAGCAGCACTCGGGGCCAGGGGCCCAGGGAAGCTTTCTTT.

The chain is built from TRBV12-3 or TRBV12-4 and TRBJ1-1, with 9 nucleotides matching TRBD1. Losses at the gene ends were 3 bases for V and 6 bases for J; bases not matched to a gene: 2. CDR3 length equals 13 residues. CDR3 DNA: TGTGCCAGCAGTTTGGACAGGGGAGCTGAAGCTTTCTTT. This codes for CASSLDRGAEAFF.

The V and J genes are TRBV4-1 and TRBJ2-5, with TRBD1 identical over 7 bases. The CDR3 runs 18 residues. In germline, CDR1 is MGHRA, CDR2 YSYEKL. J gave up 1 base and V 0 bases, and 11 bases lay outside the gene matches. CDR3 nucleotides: TGCGCCAGCAGCCAAGATTTCGGGGAGACAGGGCCCCAAGAGACCCAGTACTTC. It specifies CASSQDFGETGPQETQYF.

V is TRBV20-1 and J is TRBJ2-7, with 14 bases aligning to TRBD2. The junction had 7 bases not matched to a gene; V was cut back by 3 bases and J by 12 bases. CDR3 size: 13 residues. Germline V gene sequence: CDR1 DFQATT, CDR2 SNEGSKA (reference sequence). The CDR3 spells CSASPGTSGGLYF. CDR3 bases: TGCAGTGCTAGTCCCGGGACTAGCGGGGGACTGTACTTC.

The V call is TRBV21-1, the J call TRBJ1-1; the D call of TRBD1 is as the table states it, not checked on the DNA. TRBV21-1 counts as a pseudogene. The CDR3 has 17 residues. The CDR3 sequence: CASSKLWGRGCRAEAFF. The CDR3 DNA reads TGTGCCAGCAGCAAATTATGGGGCAGGGGGTGTCGGGCTGAAGCTTTCTTT.